This passage covers 21 T cell receptor beta chains from one sample sequenced in a study of cytomegalovirus exposure and HLA in healthy donors. Sequencing was performed with immunoSEQ multiplex PCR; in TCRdb, only in-frame clones are kept and a portion is missing. The sample carries 180,000 or so clones, roughly 86% recorded once. Specimen: PBMCs. All receptors come from a man aged 18-30 years in good health and CMV-seropositive.

This chain uses TRBV7-2 with TRBJ2-3; possibly TRBD2 for D (7 bases). Trimming pared 0 bases from V and 8 bases from J, leaving 12 bases between. CDR3 length equals 14 residues. Germline V lookup: CDR1 SGHTA, CDR2 FQGNSA. As DNA, the CDR3 is TGTGCCAGCAGCTTAGCGGGAGGGGGTGGTACGCAGTATTTT. It codes for CASSLAGGGGTQYF.

V usage is TRBV28 and J usage is TRBJ1-1; D unresolved. This CDR3 region has 14 residues. With 4 bases removed from V and 4 bases from J, the gap between germline ends came to 13 bases. CDR1 is MDHEN and CDR2 is SYDVKM in the germline V gene. The chain's CDR3 is CASSSPLRPTEAFF. CDR3 DNA: TGTGCCAGCAGTTCCCCGCTGAGGCCCACTGAAGCTTTCTTT. The full variable domain, its missing parts supplied by reference TRBV28 and TRBJ1-1, is DVKVTQSSRYLVKRTGEKVFLECVQDMDHENMFWYRQDPGLGLRLIYFSYDVKMKEKGDIPEGYSVSREKKERFSLILESASTNQTSMYLCASSSPLRPTEAFFGQGTRLTVV.

The V gene is TRBV5-1, the J gene TRBJ2-5; 16 bases map to TRBD2. The CDR3 totals 16 residues. The ends lost 4 bases at V and 5 bases at J; junction bases unmatched: 5. Germline values: CDR1 SGHRS, CDR2 YFSETQ. The CDR3 here is CASSVGLAGGRETQYF. As DNA, the CDR3 is TGCGCCAGCAGCGTGGGACTAGCGGGGGGGAGGGAGACCCAGTACTTC. Full variable domain (remainder filled in from reference TRBV5-1 and TRBJ2-5): KAGVTQTPRYLIKTRGQQVTLSCSPISGHRSVSWYQQTPGQGLQFLFEYFSETQRNKGNFPGRFSGRQFSNSRSEMNVSTLELGDSALYLCASSVGLAGGRETQYFGPGTRLLVL.

The CDR3 region has the DNA TGTGCCAGCAGTTTAATTCCAGGACAGCACAATCAGCCCCAGCATTTT. Protein sequence: CASSLIPGQHNQPQHF. The rearrangement joins TRBV28 to TRBJ1-5; perhaps TRBD1 as D (6 bases). CDR1 and CDR2 (germline): MDHEN, SYDVKM. Trimming removed 2 bases from V and 3 bases from J, with 14 bases in between. The CDR3 consists of 16 residues.

The chain uses TRBV7-6 and TRBJ2-7; tentatively, D is TRBD1 (5 bases). Looked up from germline, CDR1 is SGHVS and CDR2 is FNYEAQ. The V gene lost 1 base and the J gene lost 4 bases, with 14 bases spanning the gap. This CDR3 spans 15 amino acids. CDR3 region: CASSLVGGARYEQYF. In DNA form, the CDR3 reads TGTGCCAGCAGCTTAGTGGGTGGGGCTAGGTACGAGCAGTACTTC.

This sequence joins TRBV18 and TRBJ2-7; TRBD2 matches at 8 bases. Trimming removed 0 bases from V and 1 base from J; junction bases left unmatched: 5. CDR1 KGHSH and CDR2 LQKENI come from the germline V gene. The CDR3 sequence is 16 residues long. Here the CDR3 reads CASSPPQRGRSYEQYF. The CDR3 coding sequence is TGTGCCAGCTCACCACCTCAGCGGGGGAGGTCCTACGAGCAGTACTTC.

Comments on this clone: The same CDR3 can be traced to other DNA sequences in this sample. The chain carries TRBV5-6 and TRBJ2-7; the D is unclear. Germline-derived CDR1 and CDR2 are SGHDT and YYEEEE. V lost 1 base, J lost 3 bases, and 5 bases lay in between. This CDR3 has 12 residues. The CDR3 loop reads CASSLIGYEQYF. The DNA for the CDR3 is TGTGCCAGCAGCTTGATCGGCTACGAGCAGTACTTC.

This rearrangement joins TRBV5-1 to TRBJ2-2, with D unresolved. Germline V gene sequence: CDR1 SGHRS, CDR2 YFSETQ. CDR3 length: 16 residues. Trimming removed 4 bases at V and 5 bases at J, with 18 bases between. The CDR3, as DNA: TGCGCCAGCAGCCCCCGGATTAGCCCTAGGACCGGGGAGCTGTTTTTT. The encoded protein is CASSPRISPRTGELFF.

This chain uses TRBV28 with TRBJ2-7; 8 nucleotides align to TRBD1. V shed 5 bases and J 5 bases; nucleotides not matched to a gene: 5. The CDR3 spans 13 residues. Germline V gene lookup returns CDR1 MDHEN and CDR2 SYDVKM. The CDR3: CASSQGAVNEQYF. As DNA, the CDR3 is TGTGCCAGCAGTCAGGGGGCTGTCAACGAGCAGTACTTC.

This chain uses TRBV5-4 with TRBJ1-1, with TRBD1 matching over 11 bases. CDR3 length equals 16 residues. Germline values: CDR1 SGHNT, CDR2 YYREEE (reference sequence). The ends lost 5 bases at V and 4 bases at J; junction bases unmatched: 10. The DNA for the CDR3 is TGTGCCAGCAGAGCTGCACTGGACAGGGGGCTCACTGAAGCTTTCTTT. As protein: CASRAALDRGLTEAFF. Full variable domain (outside the CDR3, taken from reference TRBV5-4 and TRBJ1-1): ETGVTQSPTHLIKTRGQQVTLRCSSQSGHNTVSWYQQALGQGPQFIFQYYREEENGRGNFPPRFSGLQFPNYSSELNVNALELDDSALYLCASRAALDRGLTEAFFGQGTRLTVV.

The chain has TRBV25-1 and TRBJ2-7; no clear D. CDR3 length: 11 amino acids. Germline CDR1 is MGHDK and CDR2 is SYGVNS. Between the trimmed V and J ends, which lost 3 bases and 5 bases, there was a span of 5 bases. The CDR3 loop reads CASSEANEQYF. The CDR3 DNA sequence: TGTGCCAGCAGTGAGGCCAACGAGCAGTACTTC.

The rearrangement links TRBV2 to TRBJ1-5, with 9 bases fitting TRBD1. Germline V gene data show CDR1 as SNHLY and CDR2 as FYNNEI. The ends lost 8 bases at V and 2 bases at J; junction bases unmatched: 10. CDR3 length equals 16 residues. CDR3 region: CASRGQGVLRNQPQHF. The CDR3 coding sequence is TGTGCCAGCCGGGGACAGGGAGTTTTGCGCAATCAGCCCCAGCATTTT.

The rearrangement joins TRBV4-3 to TRBJ1-5; D remains ambiguous. V lost 3 bases to trimming and J lost 12 bases, with 15 bases between them. The CDR3 runs to 13 residues. The germline V gene has CDR1 LGHNA and CDR2 YSLEER. CDR3 residues: CASSHPYRTHQHF. CDR3 DNA sequence: TGCGCCAGCAGCCACCCTTATCGGACTCACCAGCATTTT.

The V gene is TRBV4-3, the J gene TRBJ2-2, with TRBD1 matching 8 bases. The ends lost 0 bases at V and 5 bases at J; junction bases unmatched: 8. CDR1 and CDR2 (germline): LGHNA, YSLEER. The CDR3 is made up of 17 amino acids. In nucleotides, the CDR3 is TGCGCCAGCAGCCAAGAGGACCCCCGACAGGGGACCGGGGAGCTGTTTTTT. Amino acid sequence: CASSQEDPRQGTGELFF.

This clone was detected once. The chain is built from TRBV27 and TRBJ2-1; D call uncertain. The V end was cut by 6 bases, the J end by 2 bases, with 14 bases between. The CDR3 is 15 residues long. Germline lookup yields CDR1 MNHEY and CDR2 SMNVEV (reference sequence). CDR3 loop: CASSLRVGAYNEQFF. CDR3 bases: TGTGCCAGCAGCCTAAGAGTAGGAGCCTACAATGAGCAGTTCTTC.

The gene calls are TRBV5-5 and TRBJ1-2; no definite D call. Trimming cost V 2 bases and J 0 bases, with 5 bases left between them. This CDR3 comprises 13 residues. Germline V lookup: CDR1 SGHKS, CDR2 YYEKEE (reference sequence). The CDR3 is CASSFSANYGYTF. CDR3 coding DNA: TGTGCCAGCAGCTTCTCGGCTAACTATGGCTACACCTTC. The whole variable domain, filled in from reference TRBV5-5 and TRBJ1-2, reads DAGVTQSPTHLIKTRGQQVTLRCSPISGHKSVSWYQQVLGQGPQFIFQYYEKEERGRGNFPDRFSARQFPNYSSELNVNALLLGDSALYLCASSFSANYGYTFGSGTRLTVV.

The J gene is TRBJ2-3, the V gene TRBV27, with a tentative D call TRBD2 (6 bases). There are 14 residues in the CDR3. Germline values: CDR1 MNHEY, CDR2 SMNVEV (reference sequence). V shed 3 bases and J shed 0 bases, with 7 bases lying between them. CDR3 residues: CASSLGLSTDTQYF. In DNA form, the CDR3 reads TGTGCCAGCAGTTTGGGACTTAGCACAGATACGCAGTATTTT.

The CDR3 loop is CAWSPPGAGVLEQYF. As DNA, the CDR3 is TGTGCCTGGAGTCCCCCGGGGGCGGGGGTCCTGGAGCAGTACTTC. The rearrangement joins TRBV30 to TRBJ2-7; perhaps TRBD2 as D (7 bases). The V and J ends lost 2 bases and 7 bases respectively, with 21 bases between them. The germline CDR1 and CDR2 sequences are GTSNPN and SVGIG (reference sequence). This CDR3 has 15 residues.

The table lists this clone with a few counts. The germline gene is not matched at one end of the junction; a read error may be the cause. The V call is TRBV9, the J call TRBJ2-3; no clear D. Germline CDR1 and CDR2: SGDLS and YYNGEE. This CDR3 is built from 10 residues. The CDR3 sequence: CASSGRQVDF. The CDR3 nucleotides read TGTGCCAGCAGCGGACGACAAGTGGATTTT.

This chain connects TRBV5-1 to TRBJ2-2, with D possibly TRBD2 on 6 matching bases. The CDR3 loop spans 15 amino acids. Germline values: CDR1 SGHRS, CDR2 YFSETQ. The V end lost 4 bases, the J end lost 4 bases, and 14 bases lay between the germline ends. CDR3 coding DNA: TGCGCCAGCAGCGCCCGCGGAGGGAGCACCGGGGAGCTGTTTTTT. It specifies CASSARGGSTGELFF. Variable domain in full (rest from reference TRBV5-1 and TRBJ2-2): KAGVTQTPRYLIKTRGQQVTLSCSPISGHRSVSWYQQTPGQGLQFLFEYFSETQRNKGNFPGRFSGRQFSNSRSEMNVSTLELGDSALYLCASSARGGSTGELFFGEGSRLTVL.

V is TRBV10-3 and J is TRBJ1-2, with D uncertain. Germline V gene lookup returns CDR1 ENHRY and CDR2 SYGVKD. The CDR3 spans 12 residues. V was cut by 2 bases and J by 8 bases, with 9 bases left in between. CDR3 protein: CAISELPRGYTF. The DNA of the CDR3 is TGTGCCATCAGTGAGCTCCCGAGGGGCTACACCTTC.